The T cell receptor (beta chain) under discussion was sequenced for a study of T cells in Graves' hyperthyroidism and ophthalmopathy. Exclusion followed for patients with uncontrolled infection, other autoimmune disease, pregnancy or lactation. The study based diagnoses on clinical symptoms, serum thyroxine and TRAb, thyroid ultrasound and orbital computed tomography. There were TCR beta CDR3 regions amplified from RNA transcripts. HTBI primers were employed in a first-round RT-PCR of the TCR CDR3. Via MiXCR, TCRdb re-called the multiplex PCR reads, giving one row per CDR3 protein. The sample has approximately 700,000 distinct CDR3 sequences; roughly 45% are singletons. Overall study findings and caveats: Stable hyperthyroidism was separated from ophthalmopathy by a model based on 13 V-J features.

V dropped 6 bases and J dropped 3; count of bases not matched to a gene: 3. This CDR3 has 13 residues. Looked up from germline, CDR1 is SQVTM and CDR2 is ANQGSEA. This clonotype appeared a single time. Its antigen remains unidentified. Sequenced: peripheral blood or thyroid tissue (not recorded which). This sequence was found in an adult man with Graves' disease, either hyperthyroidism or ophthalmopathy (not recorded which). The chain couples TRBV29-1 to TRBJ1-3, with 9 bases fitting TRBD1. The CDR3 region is CSVGQGFGNTIYF. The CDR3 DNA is TGCAGCGTCGGACAGGGGTTTGGAAACACCATATATTTT.